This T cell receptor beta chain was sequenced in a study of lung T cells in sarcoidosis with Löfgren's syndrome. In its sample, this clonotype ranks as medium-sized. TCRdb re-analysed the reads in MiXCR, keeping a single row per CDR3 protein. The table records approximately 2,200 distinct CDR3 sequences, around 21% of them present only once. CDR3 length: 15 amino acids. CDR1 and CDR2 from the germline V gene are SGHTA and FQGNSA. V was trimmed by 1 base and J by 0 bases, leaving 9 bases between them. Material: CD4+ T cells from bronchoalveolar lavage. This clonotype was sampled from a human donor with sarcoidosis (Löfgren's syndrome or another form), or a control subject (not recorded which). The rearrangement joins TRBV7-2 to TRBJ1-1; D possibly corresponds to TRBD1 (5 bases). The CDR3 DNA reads TGTGCCAGCAGCTTAGTTGGGGGATTGAACACTGAAGCTTTCTTT. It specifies CASSLVGGLNTEAFF.